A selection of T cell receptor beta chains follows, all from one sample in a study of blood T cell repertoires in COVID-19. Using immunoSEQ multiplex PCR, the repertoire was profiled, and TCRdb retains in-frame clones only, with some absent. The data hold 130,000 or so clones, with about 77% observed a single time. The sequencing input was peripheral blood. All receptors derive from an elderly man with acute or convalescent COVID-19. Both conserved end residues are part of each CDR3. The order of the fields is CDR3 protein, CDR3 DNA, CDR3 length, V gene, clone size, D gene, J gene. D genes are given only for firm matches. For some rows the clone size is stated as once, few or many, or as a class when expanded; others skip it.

CASPRPGTANTGELFF TGTGCCTCGCCCCGACCCGGGACAGCGAACACCGGGGAGCTGTTTTTT 16 TRBV30 - TRBD1 TRBJ2-2
CASSYSTAGAGELFF TGTGCCAGCAGTTACTCGACGGCAGGTGCCGGGGAGCTGTTTTTT 15 TRBV6-5 - - TRBJ2-2
CASREGLAGSYEQYF TGTGCCAGCAGGGAGGGACTAGCGGGCTCCTACGAGCAGTACTTC 15 TRBV5-5 - TRBD2 TRBJ2-7
CASSLVPSGGARDTQYF TGTGCCAGCAGCTTAGTCCCTAGCGGGGGGGCAAGGGATACGCAGTATTTT 17 TRBV11-2 - TRBD2 TRBJ2-3
CASSHSQRGGNEQFF TGTGCCAGCAGTCACTCCCAGCGGGGAGGCAATGAGCAGTTCTTC 15 TRBV6-2/TRBV6-3 few TRBD2 TRBJ2-1
CAISELGQGTYGYTF TGTGCCATCAGTGAGCTGGGACAGGGGACCTATGGCTACACCTTC 15 TRBV10-3 - TRBD1 TRBJ1-2
CASSLEYFNNEQFF TGTGCCAGCAGCTTAGAATACTTTAACAATGAGCAGTTCTTC 14 TRBV7-2 once - TRBJ2-1
CASSFSGRQGYEQYF TGTGCCAGCAGCTTCTCCGGGAGACAGGGCTACGAGCAGTACTTC 15 TRBV7-9 - - TRBJ2-7
CASSQLDRGTSGQYF TGTGCCAGCAGCCAACTAGACAGGGGGACGTCTGGGCAGTACTTC 15 TRBV4-2 - TRBD1 TRBJ2-7
CASSLMAGGRETQYF TGCGCCAGCAGCTTGATGGCAGGGGGTAGAGAGACCCAGTACTTC 15 TRBV5-1 - TRBD1 TRBJ2-5
CASTWTGLESDTQYF TGTGCCAGCACCTGGACAGGGTTGGAATCAGATACGCAGTATTTT 15 TRBV2 once TRBD1 TRBJ2-3
CASSSWDRRYTF TGTGCCAGCAGCTCCTGGGACAGAAGGTACACCTTC 12 TRBV7-2 - TRBD1 TRBJ1-2
CANPNRPRGRCDSPLHF TGTGCCAACCCGAATCGTCCCAGGGGGCGGTGTGATTCACCCCTCCACTTT 17 TRBV19 - TRBD1 TRBJ1-6
CASSSPGIPGELFF TGTGCCAGCAGCTCCCCAGGGATACCCGGGGAGCTGTTTTTT 14 TRBV11-2 - - TRBJ2-2
CASTVRGRGLNTEAFF TGTGCCAGTACCGTACGTGGCAGGGGCTTGAACACTGAAGCTTTCTTT 16 TRBV19 many - TRBJ1-1
CASSFRSSYNEQFF TGTGCCAGCAGTTTCCGGTCCTCCTACAATGAGCAGTTCTTC 14 TRBV27 - - TRBJ2-1
CSVERGEGAQGEQYF TGCAGCGTTGAACGGGGGGAAGGGGCCCAAGGGGAGCAGTACTTC 15 TRBV29-1 - TRBD2 TRBJ2-7
CASSSDRAWSQYF TGTGCCAGCAGTTCGGACAGGGCTTGGTCCCAGTACTTC 13 TRBV5-4 - TRBD1 TRBJ2-5
CASSLVRGGAEAFF TGTGCCAGCAGCTTAGTGAGGGGGGGTGCTGAAGCTTTCTTT 14 TRBV7-9 - - TRBJ1-1
CASSYRGIGGYTF TGTGCCAGCAGCTACAGGGGTATCGGGGGCTACACCTTC 13 TRBV28 medium-sized TRBD1 TRBJ1-2
CASSPGQGGTEAFF TGTGCCAGCAGCCCTGGACAGGGAGGCACTGAAGCTTTCTTT 14 TRBV7-2 - TRBD1 TRBJ1-1
CASRSGGGKTEAFF TGCGCCAGCAGGTCCGGAGGGGGCAAAACTGAAGCTTTCTTT 14 TRBV5-1 - TRBD1 TRBJ1-1
CAISEGTGAQYGYTF TGTGCCATCAGTGAGGGAACAGGGGCCCAGTATGGCTACACCTTC 15 TRBV10-3 - TRBD1 TRBJ1-2
CASSLIGAGQVNSPLHF TGTGCCAGCAGCCTCATCGGCGCGGGACAGGTGAATTCACCCCTCCACTTT 17 TRBV27 - TRBD1 TRBJ1-6
CASSYHGRPPGELFF TGTGCCAGCAGTTACCACGGGAGGCCCCCCGGGGAGCTGTTTTTT 15 TRBV6-5 - TRBD2 TRBJ2-2
CASSYFGPNEQFF TGTGCCAGCAGTTACTTTGGCCCCAATGAGCAGTTCTTC 13 TRBV6-5 - - TRBJ2-1
CATQRRGGNEKLFF TGTGCCACCCAGAGGAGGGGGGGAAATGAAAAACTGTTTTTT 14 TRBV15 once - TRBJ1-4
CASSELQGPGNTIYF TGTGCCAGCAGCGAACTACAGGGACCCGGAAACACCATATATTTT 15 TRBV6-2/TRBV6-3 - - TRBJ1-3
CASTLRGASTDTQYF TGTGCCAGCACCCTCAGGGGAGCGAGCACAGATACGCAGTATTTT 15 TRBV7-9 - - TRBJ2-3
CASSLGQGYGYTF TGTGCCAGCAGTCTGGGACAGGGATATGGCTACACCTTC 13 TRBV12-3/TRBV12-4 - TRBD1 TRBJ1-2
CASSDRYIYSPLHF TGTGCCAGCAGCGACAGGTATATCTATTCACCCCTCCACTTT 14 TRBV4-2 - - TRBJ1-6
CASSQAEGRAIGGYTF TGTGCCAGCAGCCAGGCCGAGGGGAGGGCAATAGGTGGCTACACCTTC 16 TRBV3-1/TRBV3-2 once - TRBJ1-2
CASSPSSLGTGKEYGYTF TGCGCCAGCAGCCCCAGCTCGCTCGGGACAGGGAAGGAGTATGGCTACACCTTC 18 TRBV4-1 - TRBD1 TRBJ1-2
CSASTNLQDRLEEQYF TGCAGTGCTAGTACCAATCTACAGGATCGGCTAGAAGAGCAGTACTTC 16 TRBV20-1 - - TRBJ2-7
CASSPIGGENSGANVLTF TGTGCCAGCAGCCCCATCGGGGGGGAGAACTCTGGGGCCAACGTCCTGACTTTC 18 TRBV5-4 - TRBD2 TRBJ2-6
CASSKDISGNTIYF TGTGCCAGCAGTAAGGACATCTCTGGAAACACCATATATTTT 14 TRBV6-5 many - TRBJ1-3
CASSLGDSSRTDTQYF TGTGCCAGCAGCTTGGGCGACAGTTCACGCACAGATACGCAGTATTTT 16 TRBV7-9 - - TRBJ2-3
CASSTTGKETQYF TGTGCCAGCAGTACTACAGGAAAAGAGACCCAGTACTTC 13 TRBV7-9 - - TRBJ2-5
CASSPVTGLYTEAFF TGTGCCAGCAGCCCCGTCACAGGGTTGTACACTGAAGCTTTCTTT 15 TRBV3-1/TRBV3-2 - - TRBJ1-1
CASSRTGNTEAFF TGTGCCAGCAGTCGTACGGGGAACACTGAAGCTTTCTTT 13 TRBV6-4 - - TRBJ1-1